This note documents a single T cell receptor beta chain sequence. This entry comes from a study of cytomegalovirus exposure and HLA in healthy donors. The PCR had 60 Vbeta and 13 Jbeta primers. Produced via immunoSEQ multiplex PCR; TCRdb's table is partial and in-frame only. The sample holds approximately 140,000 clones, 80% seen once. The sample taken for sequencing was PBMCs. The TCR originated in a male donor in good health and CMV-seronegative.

CDR3 amino acids: CAWSRQNNQPQHF. The CDR3 DNA reads TGTGCCTGGAGTCGACAGAACAATCAGCCCCAGCATTTT. This rearrangement joins TRBV30 to TRBJ1-5, with D possibly being TRBD1 (5 bases). The V end was cut by 2 bases, the J end by 3 bases, with 8 bases between. CDR3 size: 13 residues. Germline CDR1 and CDR2: GTSNPN and SVGIG (reference sequence).